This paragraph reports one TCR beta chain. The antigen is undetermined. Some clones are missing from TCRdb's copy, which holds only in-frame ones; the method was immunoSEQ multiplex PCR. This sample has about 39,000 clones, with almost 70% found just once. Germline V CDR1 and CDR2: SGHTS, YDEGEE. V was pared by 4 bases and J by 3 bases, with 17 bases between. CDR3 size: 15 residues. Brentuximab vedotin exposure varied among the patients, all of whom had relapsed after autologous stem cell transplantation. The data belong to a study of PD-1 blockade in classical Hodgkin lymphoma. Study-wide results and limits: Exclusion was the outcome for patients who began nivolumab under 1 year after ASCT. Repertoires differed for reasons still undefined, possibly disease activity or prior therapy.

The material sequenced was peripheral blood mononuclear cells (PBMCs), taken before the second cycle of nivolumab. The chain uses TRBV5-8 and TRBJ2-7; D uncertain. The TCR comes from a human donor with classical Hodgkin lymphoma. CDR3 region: CASSRLSPGGYEQYF. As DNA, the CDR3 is TGTGCCAGCAGCCGTCTATCTCCGGGTGGCTACGAGCAGTACTTC.